The following is a T cell receptor (beta chain) sequence with its context. Its antigen is undetermined. The CDR3 sequence is 12 residues long. The V end was cut by 8 bases, the J end by 4 bases, with 12 bases between. Germline CDR1 and CDR2: GTSNPN and SVGIG (reference sequence). These data are taken from a study of cytomegalovirus exposure and HLA in healthy donors. Findings of the study overall: A list of about 180 TCR beta chains associated with cytomegalovirus was given.

The donors were in the approximately 130-subject validation cohort, distinct from the 666-subject first cohort. TCRdb keeps only in-frame clones here, not all; method: immunoSEQ multiplex PCR. This sample carries 100,000 to 120,000 clones, roughly nine tenths of them seen once, and the ten largest clones take 1.5% to 2%. V and J are TRBV30 and TRBJ2-1; TRBD1 might be the D (6 bases). Material for sequencing was PBMCs. The source is a woman aged 18-29 years in good health and CMV-seronegative. The CDR3: CARQGNYNEQFF. The CDR3 DNA is TGTGCCAGGCAGGGGAATTACAATGAGCAGTTCTTC.